The T cell receptor beta chain under discussion was sequenced for a study of vaccination effects on CD4 cells after COVID-19. General observations from the study: By a late point after vaccination, infection- and vaccine-induced clones had shrunk markedly through clonal contraction.

Repertoires were generated with immunoSEQ multiplex PCR, while TCRdb's copy carries only in-frame clones and drops some. The sample carries fewer than 10,000 clones, 65% to 75% recorded once. Trimming at V came to 4 bases and at J to 4 bases, leaving 9 bases not matched to a gene. CDR1 is SNHLY and CDR2 is FYNNEI in the germline V gene. This CDR3 comprises 15 residues. Antigen-specific CD4+ T cells were expanded (with viral peptide pools) by the ViraFEST assay ahead of sequencing. Culture proceeded for nine to ten days, and CD4+ T cells were then isolated. IL-2 medium supplanted half the medium on days 3 and 7. Concerning this clone itself: Antigen unknown.

Sequences were derived from CD4+ T cells from PBMCs cultured with HCoV-229E spike peptides, sampled before COVID-19 vaccination. The chain carries TRBV2 and TRBJ1-2; 7 bases agree with TRBD1. The sequence derives from a human donor who received a COVID-19 vaccine. CDR3 in DNA: TGTGCCAGCAGTGCCCAACCCGGACAGGTCTATGGCTACACCTTC. It codes for CASSAQPGQVYGYTF.